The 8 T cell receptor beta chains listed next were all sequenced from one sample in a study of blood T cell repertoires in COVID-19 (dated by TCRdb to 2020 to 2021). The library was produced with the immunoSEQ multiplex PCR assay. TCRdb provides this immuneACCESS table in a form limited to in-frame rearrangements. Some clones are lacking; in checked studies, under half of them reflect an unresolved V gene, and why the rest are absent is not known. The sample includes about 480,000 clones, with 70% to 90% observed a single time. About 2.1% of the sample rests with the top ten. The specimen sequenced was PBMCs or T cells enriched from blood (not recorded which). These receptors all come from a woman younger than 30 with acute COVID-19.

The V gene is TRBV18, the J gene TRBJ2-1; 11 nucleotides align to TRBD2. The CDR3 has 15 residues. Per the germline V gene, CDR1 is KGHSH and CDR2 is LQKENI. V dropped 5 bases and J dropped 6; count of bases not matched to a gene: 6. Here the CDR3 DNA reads TGTGCCAGCTCATGGGCTAGCGGGAGGTTCAATGAGCAGTTCTTC. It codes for CASSWASGRFNEQFF. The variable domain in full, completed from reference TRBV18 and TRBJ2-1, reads NAGVMQNPRHLVRRRGQEARLRCSPMKGHSHVYWYRQLPEEGLKFMVYLQKENIIDESGMPKERFSAEFPKEGPSILRIQQVVRGDSAAYFCASSWASGRFNEQFFGPGTRLTVL.

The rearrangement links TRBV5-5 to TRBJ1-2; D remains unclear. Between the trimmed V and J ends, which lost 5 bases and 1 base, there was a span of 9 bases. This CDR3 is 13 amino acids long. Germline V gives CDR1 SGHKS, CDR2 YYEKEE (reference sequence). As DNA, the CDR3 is TGTGCCAGCAGGGGAGGAGTTAACTATGGCTACACCTTC. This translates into CASRGGVNYGYTF. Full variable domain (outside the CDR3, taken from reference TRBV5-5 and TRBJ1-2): DAGVTQSPTHLIKTRGQQVTLRCSPISGHKSVSWYQQVLGQGPQFIFQYYEKEERGRGNFPDRFSARQFPNYSSELNVNALLLGDSALYLCASRGGVNYGYTFGSGTRLTVV.

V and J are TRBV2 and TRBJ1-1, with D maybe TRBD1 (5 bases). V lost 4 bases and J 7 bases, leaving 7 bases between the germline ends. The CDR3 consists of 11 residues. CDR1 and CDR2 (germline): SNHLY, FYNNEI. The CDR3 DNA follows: TGTGCCAGCAGTGGAGACAGTGAAGCTTTCTTT. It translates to CASSGDSEAFF.

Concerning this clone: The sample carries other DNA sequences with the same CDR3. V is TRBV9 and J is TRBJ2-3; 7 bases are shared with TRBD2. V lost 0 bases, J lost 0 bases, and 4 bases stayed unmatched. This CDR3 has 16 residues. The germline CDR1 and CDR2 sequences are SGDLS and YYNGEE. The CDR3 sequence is CASSVGLAASTDTQYF. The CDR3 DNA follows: TGTGCCAGCAGCGTAGGTCTAGCGGCCAGCACAGATACGCAGTATTTT.

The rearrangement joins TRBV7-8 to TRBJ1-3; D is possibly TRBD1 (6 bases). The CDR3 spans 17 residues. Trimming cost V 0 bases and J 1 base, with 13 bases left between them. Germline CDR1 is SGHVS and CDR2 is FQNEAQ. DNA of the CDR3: TGTGCCAGCAGCTTAGCCTTGGGGGCCTTTTCTGGAAACACCATATATTTT. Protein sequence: CASSLALGAFSGNTIYF.

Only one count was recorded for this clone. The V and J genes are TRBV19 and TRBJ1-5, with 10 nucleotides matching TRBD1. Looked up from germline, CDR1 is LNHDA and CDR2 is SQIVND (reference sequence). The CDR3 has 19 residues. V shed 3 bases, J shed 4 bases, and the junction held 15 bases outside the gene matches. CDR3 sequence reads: CASSIGPGQGPIANQPQHF. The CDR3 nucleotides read TGTGCCAGTAGTATTGGTCCGGGACAGGGGCCGATAGCGAATCAGCCCCAGCATTTT.

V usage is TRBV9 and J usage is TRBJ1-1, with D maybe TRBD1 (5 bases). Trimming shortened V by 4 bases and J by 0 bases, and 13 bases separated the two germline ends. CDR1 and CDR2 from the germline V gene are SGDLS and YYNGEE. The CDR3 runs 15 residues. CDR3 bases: TGTGCCAGCAGCCCCAACCAAGGGGTGAACACTGAAGCTTTCTTT. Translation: CASSPNQGVNTEAFF.

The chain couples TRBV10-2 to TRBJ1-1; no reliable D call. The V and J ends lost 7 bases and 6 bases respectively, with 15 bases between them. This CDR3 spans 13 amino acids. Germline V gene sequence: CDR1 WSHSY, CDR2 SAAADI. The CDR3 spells CASTMGEGSEAFF. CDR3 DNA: TGCGCCAGCACCATGGGAGAGGGTTCTGAAGCTTTCTTT.